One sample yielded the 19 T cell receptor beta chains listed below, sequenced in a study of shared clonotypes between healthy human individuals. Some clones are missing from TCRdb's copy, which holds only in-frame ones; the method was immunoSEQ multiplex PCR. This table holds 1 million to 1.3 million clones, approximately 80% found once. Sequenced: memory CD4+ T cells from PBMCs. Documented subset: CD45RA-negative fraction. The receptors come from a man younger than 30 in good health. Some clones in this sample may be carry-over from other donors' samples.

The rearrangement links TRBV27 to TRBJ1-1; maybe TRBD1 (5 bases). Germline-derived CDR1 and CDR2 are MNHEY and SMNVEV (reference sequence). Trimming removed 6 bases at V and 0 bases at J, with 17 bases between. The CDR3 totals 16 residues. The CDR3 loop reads CASRSASSGVNTEAFF. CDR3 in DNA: TGTGCCAGCAGGTCTGCCAGCTCGGGGGTGAACACTGAAGCTTTCTTT.

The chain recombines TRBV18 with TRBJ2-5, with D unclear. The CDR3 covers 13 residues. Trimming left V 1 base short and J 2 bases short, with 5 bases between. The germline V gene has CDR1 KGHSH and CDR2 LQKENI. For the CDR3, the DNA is TGTGCCAGCTCACCACTGTCTCAAGAGACCCAGTACTTC. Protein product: CASSPLSQETQYF.

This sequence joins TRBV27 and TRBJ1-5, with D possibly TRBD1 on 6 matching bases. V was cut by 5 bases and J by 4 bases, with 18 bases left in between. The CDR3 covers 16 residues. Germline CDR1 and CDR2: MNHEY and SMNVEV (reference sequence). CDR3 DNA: TGTGCCAGCAGTCCCTGGGGAGGGGGGGGAAATCAGCCCCAGCATTTT. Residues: CASSPWGGGGNQPQHF.

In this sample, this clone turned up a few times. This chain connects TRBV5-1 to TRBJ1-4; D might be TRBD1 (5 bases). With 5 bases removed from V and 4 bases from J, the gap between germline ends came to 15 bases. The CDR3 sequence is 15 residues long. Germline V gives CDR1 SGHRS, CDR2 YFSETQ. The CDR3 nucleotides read TGCGCCAGCAGACAAACGCCGGGGGTTAATGAAAAACTGTTTTTT. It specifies CASRQTPGVNEKLFF.

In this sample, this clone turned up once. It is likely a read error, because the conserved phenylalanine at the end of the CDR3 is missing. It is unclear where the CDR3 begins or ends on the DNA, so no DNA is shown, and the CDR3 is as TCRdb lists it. The CDR3 sequence: CASSLWGQVVV. The rearrangement uses TRBV28 and TRBJ1-1; TRBD1 was called by the table and not checked on the DNA. The CDR3 length is 11 residues, termini included. Germline CDR1 and CDR2: MDHEN and SYDVKM.

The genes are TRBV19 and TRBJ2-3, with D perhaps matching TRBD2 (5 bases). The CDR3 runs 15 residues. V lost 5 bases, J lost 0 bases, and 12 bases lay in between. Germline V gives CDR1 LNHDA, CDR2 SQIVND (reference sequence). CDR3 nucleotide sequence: TGTGCCAGTAGTGCAACGTGGACTAGCACAGATACGCAGTATTTT. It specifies CASSATWTSTDTQYF.

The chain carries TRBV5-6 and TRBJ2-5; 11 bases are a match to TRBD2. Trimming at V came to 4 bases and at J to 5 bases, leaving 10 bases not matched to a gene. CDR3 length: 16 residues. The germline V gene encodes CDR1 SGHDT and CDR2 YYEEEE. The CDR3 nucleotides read TGTGCCAGCAGCCCCCTAGCGGGAGGAGGTGGCGAGACCCAGTACTTC. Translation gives CASSPLAGGGGETQYF. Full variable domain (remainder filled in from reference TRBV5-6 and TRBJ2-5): DAGVTQSPTHLIKTRGQQVTLRCSPKSGHDTVSWYQQALGQGPQFIFQYYEEEERQRGNFPDRFSGHQFPNYSSELNVNALLLGDSALYLCASSPLAGGGGETQYFGPGTRLLVL.

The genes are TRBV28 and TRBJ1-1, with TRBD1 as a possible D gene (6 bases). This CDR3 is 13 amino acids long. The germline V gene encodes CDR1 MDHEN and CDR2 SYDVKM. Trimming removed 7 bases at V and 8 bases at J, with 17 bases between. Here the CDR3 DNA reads TGTGCCAGCAACCGGGACATCCGATCCGAAGCTTTCTTT. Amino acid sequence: CASNRDIRSEAFF.

The CDR3 region has the DNA TGTGCCAGCTCACCTCACCAACCGGGACATGGGAACTACGAGCAGTACTTC. It codes for CASSPHQPGHGNYEQYF. This sequence joins TRBV18 and TRBJ2-7; weak D call: TRBD1 (6 bases). Germline V gene lookup returns CDR1 KGHSH and CDR2 LQKENI. Trimming took 3 bases from V and 3 from J, leaving 21 bases between them. This CDR3 comprises 17 residues.

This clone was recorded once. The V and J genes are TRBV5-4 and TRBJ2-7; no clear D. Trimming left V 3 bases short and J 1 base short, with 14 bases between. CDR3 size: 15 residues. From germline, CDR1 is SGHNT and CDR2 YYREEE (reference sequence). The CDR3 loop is CASSSPSGPSYEQYF. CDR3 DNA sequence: TGTGCCAGCAGCTCACCCTCGGGTCCTTCCTACGAGCAGTACTTC.

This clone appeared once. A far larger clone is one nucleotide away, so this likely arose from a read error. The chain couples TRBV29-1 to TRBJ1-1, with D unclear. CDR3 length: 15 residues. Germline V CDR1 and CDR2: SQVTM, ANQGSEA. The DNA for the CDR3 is TGCAGCGTGAAAGCCGGGTGGGGTATGAACACTGAAGCTTCCTTT. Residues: CSVKAGWGMNTEASF.

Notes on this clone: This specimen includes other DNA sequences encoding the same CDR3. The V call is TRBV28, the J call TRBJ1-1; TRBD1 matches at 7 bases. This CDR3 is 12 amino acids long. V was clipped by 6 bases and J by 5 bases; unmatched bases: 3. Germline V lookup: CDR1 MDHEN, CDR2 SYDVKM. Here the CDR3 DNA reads TGTGCCAGCAGAGCAGGGGGGACTGAAGCTTTCTTT. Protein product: CASRAGGTEAFF.

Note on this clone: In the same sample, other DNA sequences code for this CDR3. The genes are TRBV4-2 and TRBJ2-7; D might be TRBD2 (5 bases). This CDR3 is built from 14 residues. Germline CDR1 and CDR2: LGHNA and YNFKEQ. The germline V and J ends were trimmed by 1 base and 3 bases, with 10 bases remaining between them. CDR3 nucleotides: TGTGCCAGCAGCCAAGGCGGGTTAAGCTACGAGCAGTACTTC. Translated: CASSQGGLSYEQYF.

The CDR3 DNA sequence: TGCGCCAGCAGCTTGGGTCCCAGGGACACAGATACGCAGTATTTT. Its translation: CASSLGPRDTDTQYF. The chain combines TRBV5-1 with TRBJ2-3, with D maybe TRBD1 (5 bases). The V gene's germline CDR1 is SGHRS and CDR2 YFSETQ. Trimming left V 0 bases short and J 2 bases short, with 10 bases between. This CDR3 contains 15 residues. Looking up the rest from reference TRBV5-1 and TRBJ2-3 gives the full variable domain: KAGVTQTPRYLIKTRGQQVTLSCSPISGHRSVSWYQQTPGQGLQFLFEYFSETQRNKGNFPGRFSGRQFSNSRSEMNVSTLELGDSALYLCASSLGPRDTDTQYFGPGTRLTVL.

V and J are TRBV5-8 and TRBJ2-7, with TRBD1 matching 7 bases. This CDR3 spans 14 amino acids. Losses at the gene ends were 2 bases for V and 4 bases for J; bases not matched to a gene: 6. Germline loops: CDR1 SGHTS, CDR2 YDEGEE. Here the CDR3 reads CASSFRDSGYEQYF. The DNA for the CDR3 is TGTGCCAGCAGCTTTCGGGACAGCGGTTACGAGCAGTACTTC.

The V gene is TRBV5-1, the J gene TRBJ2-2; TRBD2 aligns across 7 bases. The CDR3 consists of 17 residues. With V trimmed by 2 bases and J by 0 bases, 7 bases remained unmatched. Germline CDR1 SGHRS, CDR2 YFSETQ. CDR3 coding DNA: TGCGCCAGCAGCTTTCTAGCGGCGATTACGAACACCGGGGAGCTGTTTTTT. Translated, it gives CASSFLAAITNTGELFF.

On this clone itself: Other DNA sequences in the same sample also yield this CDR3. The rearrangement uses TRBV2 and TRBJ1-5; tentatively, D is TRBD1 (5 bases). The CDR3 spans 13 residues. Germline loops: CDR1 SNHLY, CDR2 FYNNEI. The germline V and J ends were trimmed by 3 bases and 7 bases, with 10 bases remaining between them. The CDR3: CASSDEGIQPQHF. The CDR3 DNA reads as TGTGCCAGCAGTGATGAGGGGATCCAGCCCCAGCATTTT.

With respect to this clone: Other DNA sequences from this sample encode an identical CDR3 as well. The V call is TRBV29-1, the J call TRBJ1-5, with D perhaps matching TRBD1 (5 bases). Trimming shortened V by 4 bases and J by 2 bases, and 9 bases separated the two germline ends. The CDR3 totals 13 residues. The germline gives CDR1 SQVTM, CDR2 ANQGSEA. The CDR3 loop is CSVAGGGNQPQHF. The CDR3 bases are TGCAGCGTTGCGGGAGGGGGCAATCAGCCCCAGCATTTT.

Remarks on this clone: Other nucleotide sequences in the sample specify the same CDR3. The CDR3 nucleotides read TGTGCCAGCAGCTTGGCGGGTACGGGTGGGACTGAAGCTTTCTTT. This sequence encodes CASSLAGTGGTEAFF. The chain uses TRBV5-6 and TRBJ1-1; D remains unclear. Germline CDR1 and CDR2: SGHDT and YYEEEE. V dropped 0 bases and J dropped 5 bases, with 14 bases sitting between them. The CDR3 spans 15 residues.